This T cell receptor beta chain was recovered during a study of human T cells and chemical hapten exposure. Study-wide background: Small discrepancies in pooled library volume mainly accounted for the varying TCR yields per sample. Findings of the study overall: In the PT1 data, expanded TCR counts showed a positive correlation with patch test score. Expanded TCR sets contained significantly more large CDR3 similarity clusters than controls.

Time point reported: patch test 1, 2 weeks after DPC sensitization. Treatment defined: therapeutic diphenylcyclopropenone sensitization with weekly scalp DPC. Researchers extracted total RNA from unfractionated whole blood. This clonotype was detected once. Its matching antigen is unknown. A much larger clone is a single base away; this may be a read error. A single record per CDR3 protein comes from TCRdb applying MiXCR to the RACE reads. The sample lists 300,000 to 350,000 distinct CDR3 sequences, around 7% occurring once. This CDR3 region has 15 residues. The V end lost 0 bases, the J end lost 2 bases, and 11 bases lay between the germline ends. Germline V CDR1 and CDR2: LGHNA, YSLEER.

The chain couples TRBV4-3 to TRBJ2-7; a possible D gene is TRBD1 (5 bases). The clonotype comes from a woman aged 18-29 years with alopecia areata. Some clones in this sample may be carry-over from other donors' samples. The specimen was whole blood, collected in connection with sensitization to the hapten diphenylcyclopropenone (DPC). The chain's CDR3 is CASSQDLDSTYEQYF. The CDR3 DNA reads TGCGCCAGCAGCCAAGATCTAGACAGTACCTACGAGCAGTACTTC.